This TCR beta chain was sequenced in a study of blood T cells in healthy people across ages. Points from the study as a whole: Estimates drawn from one million T cells were deemed to understate diversity. The donors' CMV status was not determined, possibly confounding changes in expanded clonotypes. Versus aged donors, long-lived donors had higher diversity and more naive CD4+ cells.

This CDR3 comprises 14 residues. With V trimmed by 3 bases and J by 3 bases, 5 bases remained unmatched. Looked up from germline, CDR1 is LGHDT and CDR2 is YNNKEL (reference sequence). Primers used in a second PCR of roughly 7 to 12 cycles were a sample-barcoded 5' primer and a J-beta primer mix. TCRdb passed the 5' RACE reads through MiXCR, listing each CDR3 protein once. This repertoire shows approximately 2,000,000 distinct CDR3 sequences, roughly two fifths found once; its top ten account for under 25%. Donors were systemically healthy Caucasian individuals from Russia aged roughly 6 to 100 years. As for this clonotype: What it recognizes is unknown.

The sequence was collected from a human donor in good health. The specimen sequenced was blood. The chain combines TRBV3-1 with TRBJ2-7, with 7 bases aligning to TRBD2. The CDR3 sequence: CASSHLAGVYEQYF. DNA for the CDR3: TGTGCCAGCAGCCATCTCGCGGGGGTCTACGAGCAGTACTTC.